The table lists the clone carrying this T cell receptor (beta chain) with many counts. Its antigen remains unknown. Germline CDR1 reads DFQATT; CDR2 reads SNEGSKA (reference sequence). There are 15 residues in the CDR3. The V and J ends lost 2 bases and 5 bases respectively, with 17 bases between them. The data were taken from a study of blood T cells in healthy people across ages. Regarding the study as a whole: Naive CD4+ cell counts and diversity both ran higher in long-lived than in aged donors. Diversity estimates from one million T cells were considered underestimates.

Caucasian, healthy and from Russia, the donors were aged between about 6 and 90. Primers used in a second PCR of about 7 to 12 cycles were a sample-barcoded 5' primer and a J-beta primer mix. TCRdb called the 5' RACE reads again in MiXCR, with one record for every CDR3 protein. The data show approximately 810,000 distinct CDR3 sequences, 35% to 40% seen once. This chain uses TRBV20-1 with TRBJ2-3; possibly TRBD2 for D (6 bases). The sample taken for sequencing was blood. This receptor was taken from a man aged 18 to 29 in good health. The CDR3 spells CSARTLAGGVDTQYF. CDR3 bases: TGCAGTGCTAGAACACTAGCAGGTGGGGTAGATACGCAGTATTTT.